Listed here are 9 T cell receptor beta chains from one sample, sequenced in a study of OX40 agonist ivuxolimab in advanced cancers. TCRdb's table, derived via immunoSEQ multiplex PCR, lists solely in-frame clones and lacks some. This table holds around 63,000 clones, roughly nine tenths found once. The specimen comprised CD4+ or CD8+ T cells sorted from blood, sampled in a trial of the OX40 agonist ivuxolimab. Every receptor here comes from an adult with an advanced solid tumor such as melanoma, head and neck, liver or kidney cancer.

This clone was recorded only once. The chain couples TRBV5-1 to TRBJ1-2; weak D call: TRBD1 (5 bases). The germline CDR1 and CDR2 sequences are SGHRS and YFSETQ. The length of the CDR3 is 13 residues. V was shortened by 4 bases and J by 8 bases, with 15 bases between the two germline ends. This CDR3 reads CASSVQGSHGYTF. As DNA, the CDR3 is TGCGCCAGCAGCGTGCAGGGAAGTCACGGCTACACCTTC.

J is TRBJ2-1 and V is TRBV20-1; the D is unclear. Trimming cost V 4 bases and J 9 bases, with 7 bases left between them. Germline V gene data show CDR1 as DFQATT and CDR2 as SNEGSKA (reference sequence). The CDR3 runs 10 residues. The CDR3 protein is CSAKLVEQFF. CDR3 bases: TGCAGTGCTAAGCTTGTTGAGCAGTTCTTC.

The CDR3 DNA is TGTGCCAGCAGTTACCAGGGTCCTAGCTACTACGAGCAGTACTTC. Protein: CASSYQGPSYYEQYF. The chain joins TRBV6-6 to TRBJ2-7; D might be TRBD1 or TRBD2, each matching 5 bases. V shed 2 bases and J shed 3 bases, with 14 bases lying between them. Germline CDR1 and CDR2: MNHNY and SVGAGI (reference sequence). The CDR3 totals 15 residues.

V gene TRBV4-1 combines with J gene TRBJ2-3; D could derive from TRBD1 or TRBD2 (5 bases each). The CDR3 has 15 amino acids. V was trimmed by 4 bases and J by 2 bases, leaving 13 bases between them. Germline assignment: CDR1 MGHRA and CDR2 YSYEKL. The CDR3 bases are TGCGCCAGCAGCCCTCACGGGACCCCCACAGATACGCAGTATTTT. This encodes CASSPHGTPTDTQYF.

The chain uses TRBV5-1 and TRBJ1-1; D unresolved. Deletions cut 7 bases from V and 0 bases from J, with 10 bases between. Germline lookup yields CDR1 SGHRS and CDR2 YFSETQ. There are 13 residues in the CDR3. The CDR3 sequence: CASRTAMNTEAFF. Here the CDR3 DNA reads TGCGCCAGCCGGACGGCCATGAACACTGAAGCTTTCTTT.

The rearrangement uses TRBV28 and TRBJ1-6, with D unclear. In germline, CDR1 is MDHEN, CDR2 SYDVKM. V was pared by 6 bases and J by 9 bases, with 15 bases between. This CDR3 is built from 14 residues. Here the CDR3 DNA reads TGTGCCAGCAGCCGATTAGGACGGGGTTCACCCCTCCACTTT. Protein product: CASSRLGRGSPLHF.

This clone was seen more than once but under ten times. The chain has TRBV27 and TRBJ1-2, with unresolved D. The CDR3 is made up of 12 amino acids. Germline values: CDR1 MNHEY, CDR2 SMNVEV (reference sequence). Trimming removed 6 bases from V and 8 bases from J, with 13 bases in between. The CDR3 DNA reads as TGTGCCAGCAGAGACCCGAGGGAGGGCTACACCTTC. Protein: CASRDPREGYTF.

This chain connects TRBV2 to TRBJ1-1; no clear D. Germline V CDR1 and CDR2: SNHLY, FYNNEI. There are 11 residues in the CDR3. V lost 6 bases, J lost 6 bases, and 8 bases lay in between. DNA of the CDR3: TGTGCCAGCAGCGGGTACGCTGAAGCTTTCTTT. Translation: CASSGYAEAFF.

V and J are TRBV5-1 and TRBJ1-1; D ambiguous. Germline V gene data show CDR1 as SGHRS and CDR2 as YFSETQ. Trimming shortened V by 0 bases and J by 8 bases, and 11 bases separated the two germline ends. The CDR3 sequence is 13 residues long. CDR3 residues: CASSLAAESEAFF. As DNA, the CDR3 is TGCGCCAGCAGCTTGGCGGCGGAATCAGAAGCTTTCTTT. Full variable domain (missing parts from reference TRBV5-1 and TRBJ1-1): KAGVTQTPRYLIKTRGQQVTLSCSPISGHRSVSWYQQTPGQGLQFLFEYFSETQRNKGNFPGRFSGRQFSNSRSEMNVSTLELGDSALYLCASSLAAESEAFFGQGTRLTVV.